This T cell receptor (beta chain) stems from a study of CD8 T cells in Susac syndrome. Points from the study as a whole: The study conceded that relatively few individuals underwent its TCR sequencing and HLA analysis.

CDR1 is SGHAT and CDR2 is FQDESV in the germline V gene (reference sequence). Deletions cut 4 bases from V and 0 bases from J, with 10 bases between. The CDR3 runs 14 residues. Reverse transcription used roughly 0.45 to 1 ug RNA and random hexamers. Across 54 Vbeta and 13 Jbeta, immunoSEQ multiplex PCR amplified TCR beta CDR3. Each CDR3 protein is one row after TCRdb ran MiXCR on the immunoSEQ multiplex PCR reads. This sample has 300,000 or so distinct CDR3 sequences; about 91% occur once, and the top ten carry more than 0.06%. A word on this clonotype: Antigen specificity is unknown.

FACS was used to enrich TEMRA cells, whereas the CD8+ and CD4+ T cells were obtained by negative isolation. The gene calls are TRBV11-1 and TRBJ2-7, with D unresolved. This sequence was found in a human donor with multiple sclerosis. Specimen: CD4+ T cells from PBMCs. The CDR3: CASSYTPDSYEQYF. The CDR3 DNA sequence: TGTGCCAGCAGCTATACACCGGACTCCTACGAGCAGTACTTC.